A selection of T cell receptor beta chains follows, all from one sample in a study of T cells in Graves' hyperthyroidism and ophthalmopathy. TCRdb re-called the multiplex PCR reads with MiXCR, one entry per CDR3 protein. The sample has hundreds of thousands of distinct CDR3 sequences, about 20% seen once. Sequenced material: blood. Receptors were obtained from a man in his forties with Graves' ophthalmopathy. Each CDR3 is given with its conserved first and last residue. D genes are given only for firm matches. A clone size is listed for some rows: how often the clone was seen (once, few, many), or a class if it is expanded.

16	TRBJ1-5	.	TRBV6-5	.	CASSYSGGEGNQPQHF	TGTGCCAGCAGTTACTCAGGAGGGGAAGGCAATCAGCCCCAGCATTTT
14	TRBJ2-1	.	TRBV19	TRBD1	CASIQTGAYNEQFF	TGTGCCAGTATTCAGACAGGGGCCTACAATGAGCAGTTCTTC
13	TRBJ2-7	.	TRBV5-4	.	CASSLGASSEQYF	TGTGCCAGCAGCTTGGGGGCTAGCTCCGAGCAGTACTTC
17	TRBJ1-1	.	TRBV11-2	.	CASSLVGRNPGNTEAFF	TGTGCCAGCAGCTTAGTGGGGAGAAACCCGGGGAACACTGAAGCTTTCTTT
13	TRBJ1-4	few	TRBV20-1	.	CSAGREHSEKLFF	TGCAGTGCTGGTCGGGAACACAGCGAAAAACTGTTTTTT
13	TRBJ1-1	.	TRBV4-1	.	CASSQGVTGYAFF	TGCGCCAGCAGCCAAGGAGTGACGGGTTACGCTTTCTTT
13	TRBJ2-1	many	TRBV20-1	TRBD2	CSAMTSVGHEQFF	TGCAGTGCTATGACTAGCGTGGGGCATGAGCAGTTCTTC
13	TRBJ1-1	few	TRBV6-1	.	CASKLGRGREAFF	TGTGCCAGCAAATTAGGCCGGGGGAGAGAAGCTTTCTTT
15	TRBJ2-3	.	TRBV5-1	.	CASSLGALSTDTQYF	TGCGCCAGCAGCTTGGGAGCCCTAAGCACAGATACGCAGTATTTT
15	TRBJ2-3	few	TRBV7-3	.	CASSLWGGPTDTQYF	TGTGCCAGCAGCTTATGGGGGGGGCCCACAGATACGCAGTATTTT
18	TRBJ1-4	.	TRBV5-1	TRBD1	CASSLGTGGSGTNEKLFF	TGTGCCAGCAGCTTAGGGACAGGGGGCTCGGGAACTAATGAAAAACTGTTTTTT
14	TRBJ2-3	.	TRBV5-4	.	CASSRGGEADTQYF	TGTGCCAGCAGCCGGGGAGGCGAGGCAGATACGCAGTATTTT